This T cell receptor beta chain was found in a study of Ad26.COV2.S vaccination and SARS-CoV-2 variants (dated by TCRdb to the early 2020s). At the level of the whole study: Donors in the vaccine arm were drawn from COV1001, a multicentre, randomized, double-blind, placebo-controlled phase I-IIa trial testing Ad26.COV2.S in healthy adults. Ad26.COV2.S was given intramuscularly at 5x10^10 or 1x10^11 viral particles, as a single shot or as two shots 56 days apart. The specificity and breadth of SARS-CoV-2-reactive T cell receptors after Ad26.COV2.S vaccination were assessed by TCRbeta repertoire sequencing. A total of approximately 32 samples were included in the TCR-sequenced set, comprising around 20 Ad26.COV2.S vaccine recipients, 5 placebo recipients and 8 SARS-CoV-2 convalescent individuals. Participants in the trial were split at random into five groups of five each, receiving low-dose or high-dose Ad26.COV2.S once or twice, or else placebo on both occasions. Throughout the experiments and outcome assessment, investigators stayed blinded to trial group allocation. Paper-wide results and their limitations: Substantial breadth of spike-specific CD8+ and CD4+ T cell responses was reported after vaccination. It was noted by the authors that total T cell responses may have been underestimated by the TCR breadth and depth analyses. Higher spike-specific TCR breadth was observed in Ad26.COV2.S recipients than in placebo recipients (P = 0.0014). Comparing responses between vaccine doses or regimens was not something the study was powered to do. Vaccine and placebo recipients had comparable non-spike TCR breadth, which fits with the vaccine containing only spike.

The treatment or condition label, read with the paper, signifies: around 19 received Ad26.COV2.S at low or high dose, single or two shots; about 5 received placebo; per-sample allocation not given. Repertoires of vaccine and placebo recipients were sequenced from samples taken on day 63 after the first injection. In Cohort 1b, about 25 adults aged 18-55 years were enrolled at a single site in Boston, USA, between 29 July and 7 August 2020. Ad26.COV2.S was a replication-incompetent adenovirus type 26 vector expressing a prefusion-stabilized SARS-CoV-2 spike protein from the original Wuhan strain. From the cysteine up to the phenylalanine, the CDR3 has a length of 15 residues. Just the 45-base CDR3 DNA is kept, in frame starting at base 1. As encoded in the germline V gene, CDR1 is MNHNS while CDR2 is SASEGT. V sheds 7 bases and J sheds 2 bases, leaving 17 bases between their ends. The immunoSEQ Assay was used to sequence TCRbeta CDR3 regions. After extraction, genomic DNA underwent amplification by bias-controlled multiplex PCR, followed by high-throughput sequencing. In the source study's methods: To quantify the absolute abundance of every unique TCRbeta CDR3 region, sequences were collapsed and filtered. T cell fraction was estimated by normalizing TCRbeta template counts to usable DNA, with usable DNA measured through amplification of reference genes found in all nucleated cells. Repertoire TCRs were annotated as SARS-CoV-2-specific by exact matching of V gene, CDR3 amino acid sequence and J gene to a known reactive TCR set. The reference SARS-CoV-2 TCR set was obtained from MIRA and was filtered for enrichment in COVID-19-positive ImmuneCODE repertoires, whereby public or cross-reactive TCRs were removed. Using the MIRA antigens, annotated TCRs were further analysed by specific ORF or by position within an ORF. Depth was the summed frequency of annotated unique rearrangements, while breadth was defined as annotated unique rearrangements over total unique productive rearrangements. TCR breadth was compared between groups using two-sided Wilcoxon rank-sum tests. Drawn from immuneACCESS, this table holds only the in-frame rearrangements with V and J called that TCRdb kept. Clones are partly lost; checked studies trace under half to an unresolved V gene and leave the rest unexplained. D and trimming come from the DNA, and the V and J calls and clone size come from that table. Recorded for this sample are around 320,000 clones; around nine tenths of them occurred a single time. Around 3.5% of the sample lies in the top ten.

About this clone itself: The antigen this receptor binds is unknown. One base away there is no much larger clone; base qualities are not given.

The material sequenced was peripheral blood, taken in a trial of Ad26.COV2.S vaccine versus placebo. In this chain, TRBV6-1 is recombined with TRBJ1-2; the D gene is perhaps TRBD1, on 5 matching bases. The TCR originated in a person between 18 and 65 years old who received the Ad26.COV2.S COVID-19 vaccine or a placebo. The DNA is as follows: TGTGCCAGCAACCACCTAGGACACCTCAACTATGGCTACACCTTC. Translated, this gives CASNHLGHLNYGYTF.